These T cell receptor beta chains were read from a single sample in a study of T cell responses to AZD1222 COVID-19 vaccine. Repertoires were generated with immunoSEQ multiplex PCR, while TCRdb's copy carries only in-frame clones and drops some. This sample yields some 150,000 clones, of which around 90% are seen a single time; approximately 3.5% belongs to the top ten. The sequenced sample was peripheral blood, obtained 28 days after the second AZD1222 dose. All receptors derive from an adult who received the AZD1222 COVID-19 vaccine. Each CDR3 is given with its conserved first and last residue. D genes are given only for firm matches. Expanded clones get a size class; other rows say once, few or many, or leave the size out.

-,TRBJ2-3,TRBV12-3/TRBV12-4,-,CASSFRVADTQYF,TGTGCCAGCAGTTTCAGGGTTGCAGATACGCAGTATTTT
-,TRBJ2-7,TRBV24-1,-,CATSDFSGDSYEQYF,TGTGCCACCAGTGATTTCTCCGGGGACTCCTACGAGCAGTACTTC
-,TRBJ1-1,TRBV27,-,CASSFSVLTEAFF,TGTGCCAGCAGTTTCTCAGTCTTAACTGAAGCTTTCTTT
-,TRBJ1-1,TRBV10-3,TRBD1,CAIMGDGTDRNTEAFF,TGTGCCATCATGGGGGACGGGACAGACCGGAACACTGAAGCTTTCTTT
-,TRBJ2-7,TRBV7-9,-,CASSGRGTYEQYF,TGTGCCAGCAGCGGCAGGGGTACCTACGAGCAGTACTTC
-,TRBJ2-7,TRBV29-1,-,CSVRTGNYEQYF,TGCAGCGTTCGTACAGGGAACTACGAGCAGTACTTC
-,TRBJ2-7,TRBV27,TRBD2,CASSPGLAISYEQYF,TGTGCCAGCAGTCCGGGACTAGCCATTTCCTACGAGCAGTACTTC
-,TRBJ2-7,TRBV12-3/TRBV12-4,-,CASSLGQGQYF,TGTGCCAGCAGTTTAGGGCAGGGGCAGTACTTC
-,TRBJ2-1,TRBV6-1,-,CASSEHAPNLSYNEQFF,TGTGCCAGCAGTGAACACGCACCGAACCTCTCCTACAATGAGCAGTTCTTC
-,TRBJ1-1,TRBV10-3,-,CAISGRGNTEAFF,TGTGCCATCAGTGGCAGGGGGAACACTGAAGCTTTCTTT
-,TRBJ2-1,TRBV29-1,-,CSVESWDRRGVRNEQFF,TGCAGCGTTGAAAGTTGGGATCGCAGGGGTGTTAGGAATGAGCAGTTCTTC
-,TRBJ2-1,TRBV3-1/TRBV3-2,TRBD2,CASSFRTSGSKQFF,TGTGCCAGCAGCTTCCGGACTAGCGGGAGTAAGCAGTTCTTC
-,TRBJ1-3,TRBV4-2,-,CASSPGQNSGNTIYF,TGTGCCAGCAGCCCCGGACAGAACTCTGGAAACACCATATATTTT
few,TRBJ1-2,TRBV6-5,TRBD1,CASQDRVHGYTF,TGTGCCAGCCAGGACAGGGTGCATGGCTACACCTTC
-,TRBJ2-1,TRBV5-1,-,CASSLELVYNEQFF,TGCGCCAGCAGCTTGGAGTTAGTCTACAATGAGCAGTTCTTC
once,TRBJ1-1,TRBV29-1,-,CSVDWRENTEAFF,TGCAGCGTTGATTGGCGGGAGAACACTGAAGCTTTCTTT
-,TRBJ1-2,TRBV27,-,CASSLWGSRFGTPRDYGYTF,TGTGCCAGCAGTTTATGGGGTTCTCGGTTTGGAACCCCCCGCGACTATGGCTACACCTTC
-,TRBJ2-5,TRBV6-1,-,CASSERGVGGRARPRETQYF,TGTGCCAGCAGTGAAAGGGGGGTAGGAGGGAGGGCCCGGCCGCGGGAGACCCAGTACTTC
-,TRBJ2-5,TRBV5-3,-,CARSYTKVETQYF,TGTGCCAGAAGCTATACCAAGGTGGAGACCCAGTACTTC
-,TRBJ2-7,TRBV5-1,TRBD2,CASKLAGDFYEQYF,TGCGCCAGTAAACTAGCGGGAGATTTCTACGAGCAGTACTTC